Given below is one TCR beta chain in context. The target antigen is unknown. The data were obtained in a study of identical twins. TCRdb called the 5' RACE reads again in MiXCR, with one record for every CDR3 protein. Of approximately 490,000 distinct CDR3 sequences listed, about a fifth were seen once; the top ten hold 0.48%. The study's findings and limits: Abundant beta clonotypes from cord blood had fewer insertions, unlike memory repertoires, which showed none.

CDR3 length: 15 amino acids. The junction had 9 bases not matched to a gene; V was cut back by 5 bases and J by 9 bases. The same sample was also studied in work on yellow fever vaccine responses in identical twins.

Sequencing was performed on CD4+ T cells sorted from blood. This TCR came from a woman aged 18 to 35 in good health. V is TRBV12-3 or TRBV12-4 and J is TRBJ2-2; 10 nucleotides align to TRBD1. The CDR3 DNA is TGTGCCAGCAGTGGAAGGACAGGGGGGTACCGGGAGCTGTTTTTT. Amino acid sequence: CASSGRTGGYRELFF.